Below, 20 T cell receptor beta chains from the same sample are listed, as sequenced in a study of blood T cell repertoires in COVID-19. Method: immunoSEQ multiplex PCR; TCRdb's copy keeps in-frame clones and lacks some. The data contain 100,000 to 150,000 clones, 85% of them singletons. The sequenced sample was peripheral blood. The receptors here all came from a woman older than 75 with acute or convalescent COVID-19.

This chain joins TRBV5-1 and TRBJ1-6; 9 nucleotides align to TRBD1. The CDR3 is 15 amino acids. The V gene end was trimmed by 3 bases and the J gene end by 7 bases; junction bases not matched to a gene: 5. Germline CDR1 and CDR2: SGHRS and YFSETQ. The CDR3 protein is CASSWGQGQNSPLHF. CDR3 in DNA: TGCGCCAGCAGCTGGGGACAGGGACAAAATTCACCCCTCCACTTT.

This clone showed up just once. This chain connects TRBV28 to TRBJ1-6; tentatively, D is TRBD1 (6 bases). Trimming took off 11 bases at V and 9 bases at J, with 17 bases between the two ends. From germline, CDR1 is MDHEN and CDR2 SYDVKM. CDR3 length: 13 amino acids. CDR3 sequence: CAALQGGSSPLHF. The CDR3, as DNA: TGTGCCGCACTACAGGGAGGGAGTTCACCCCTCCACTTT.

In DNA form, the CDR3 reads TGTGCCAGCAGCGTTGGGCAGGGTGGCGACTATGGCTACACCTTC. It translates to CASSVGQGGDYGYTF. This chain joins TRBV7-9 and TRBJ1-2, with D tentatively TRBD1 (5 bases). Germline V lookup: CDR1 SEHNR, CDR2 FQNEAQ (reference sequence). V dropped 5 bases and J dropped 3 bases, with 16 bases sitting between them. The CDR3 extends over 15 amino acids.

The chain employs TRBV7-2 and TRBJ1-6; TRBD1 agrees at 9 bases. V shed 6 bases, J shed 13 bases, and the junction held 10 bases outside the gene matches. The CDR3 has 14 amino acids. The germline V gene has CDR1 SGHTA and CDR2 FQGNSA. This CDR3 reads CASSSGQGLLPLHF. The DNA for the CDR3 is TGTGCCAGCAGTTCGGGACAGGGACTTCTGCCCCTCCACTTT.

The CDR3 region is CASSLGGALEAFF. The CDR3 DNA reads TGCGCCAGCAGCTTGGGTGGGGCGCTTGAAGCTTTCTTT. This chain joins TRBV5-1 and TRBJ1-1; tentative D call: TRBD1 (5 bases). The CDR3 is 13 residues long. The V gene lost 0 bases and the J gene lost 7 bases, with 10 bases spanning the gap. Germline assignment: CDR1 SGHRS and CDR2 YFSETQ.

In nucleotides, the CDR3 is TGTGCCAGCAGCTTGGGGGCGGGGCGGGGAGCAGATACGCAGTATTTT. Its translation: CASSLGAGRGADTQYF. The rearrangement uses TRBV5-4 and TRBJ2-3, with a tentative D call TRBD2 (6 bases). CDR3 size: 16 residues. Trimming took off 0 bases at V and 4 bases at J, with 15 bases between the two ends. Germline-derived CDR1 and CDR2 are SGHNT and YYREEE (reference sequence).

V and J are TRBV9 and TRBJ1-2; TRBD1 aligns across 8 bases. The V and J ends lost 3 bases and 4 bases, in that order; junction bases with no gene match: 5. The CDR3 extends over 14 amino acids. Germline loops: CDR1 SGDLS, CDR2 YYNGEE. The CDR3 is CASSATGVSYGYTF. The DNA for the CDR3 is TGTGCCAGCAGCGCGACAGGGGTATCCTATGGCTACACCTTC.

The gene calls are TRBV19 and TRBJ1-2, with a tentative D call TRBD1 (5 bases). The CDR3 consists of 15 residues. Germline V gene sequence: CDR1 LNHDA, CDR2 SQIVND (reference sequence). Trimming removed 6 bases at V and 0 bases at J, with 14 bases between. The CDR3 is CASRYMTATNYGYTF. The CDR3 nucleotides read TGTGCCAGTAGGTATATGACAGCAACTAACTATGGCTACACCTTC.

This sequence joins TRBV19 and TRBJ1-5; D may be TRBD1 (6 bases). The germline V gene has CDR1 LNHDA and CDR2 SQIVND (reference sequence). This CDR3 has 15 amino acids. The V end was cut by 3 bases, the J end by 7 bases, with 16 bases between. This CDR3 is CASSIGGGRGQPQHF. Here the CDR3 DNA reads TGTGCCAGTAGTATCGGCGGGGGGCGCGGGCAGCCCCAGCATTTT.

CDR3 bases: TGTGCCAGCAGCCCTCGACAGCCGAACACTGAAGCTTTCTTT. Protein product: CASSPRQPNTEAFF. The gene calls are TRBV3-1 (or the pseudogene TRBV3-2) and TRBJ1-1; maybe TRBD1 (5 bases). The V gene's germline CDR1 is LGHDT and CDR2 YNNKEL (reference sequence). Trimming cost V 4 bases and J 1 base, with 10 bases left between them. This CDR3 has 14 amino acids.

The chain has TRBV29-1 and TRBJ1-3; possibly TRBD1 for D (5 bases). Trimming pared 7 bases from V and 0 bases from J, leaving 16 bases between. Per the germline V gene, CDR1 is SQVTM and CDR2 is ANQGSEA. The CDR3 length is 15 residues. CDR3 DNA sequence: TGCAGCGCCACACCCCAGGGAAGCTCTGGAAACACCATATATTTT. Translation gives CSATPQGSSGNTIYF.

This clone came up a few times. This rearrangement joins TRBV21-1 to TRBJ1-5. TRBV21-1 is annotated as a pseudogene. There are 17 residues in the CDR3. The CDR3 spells CASSKELGGTSNQPQHF. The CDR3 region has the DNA TGTGCCAGCAGCAAAGAGTTGGGCGGGACTAGCAATCAGCCCCAGCATTTT.

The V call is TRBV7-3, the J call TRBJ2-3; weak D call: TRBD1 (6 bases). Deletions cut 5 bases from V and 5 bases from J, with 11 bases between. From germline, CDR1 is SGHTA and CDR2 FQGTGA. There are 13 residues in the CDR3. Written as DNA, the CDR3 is TGTGCCAGCAGCACCCACAGGGAAGATACGCAGTATTTT. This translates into CASSTHREDTQYF.

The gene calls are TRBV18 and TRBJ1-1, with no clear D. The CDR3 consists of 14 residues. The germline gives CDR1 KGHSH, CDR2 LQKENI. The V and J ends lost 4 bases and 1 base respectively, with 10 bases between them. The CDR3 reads CASSLRTENTEAFF. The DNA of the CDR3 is TGTGCCAGCTCACTAAGGACTGAGAACACTGAAGCTTTCTTT.

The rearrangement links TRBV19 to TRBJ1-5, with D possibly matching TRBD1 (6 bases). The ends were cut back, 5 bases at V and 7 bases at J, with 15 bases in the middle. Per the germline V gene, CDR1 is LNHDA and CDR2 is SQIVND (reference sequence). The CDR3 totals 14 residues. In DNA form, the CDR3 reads TGTGCCAGTAGTGCACAGGGAGGGCACCAGCCCCAGCATTTT. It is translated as CASSAQGGHQPQHF.

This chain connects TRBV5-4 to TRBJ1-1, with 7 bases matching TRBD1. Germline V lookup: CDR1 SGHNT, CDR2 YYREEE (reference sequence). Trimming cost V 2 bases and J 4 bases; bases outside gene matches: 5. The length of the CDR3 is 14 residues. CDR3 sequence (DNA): TGTGCCAGCAGCTTTCAGACAGGGAGCACTGAAGCTTTCTTT. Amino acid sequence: CASSFQTGSTEAFF.

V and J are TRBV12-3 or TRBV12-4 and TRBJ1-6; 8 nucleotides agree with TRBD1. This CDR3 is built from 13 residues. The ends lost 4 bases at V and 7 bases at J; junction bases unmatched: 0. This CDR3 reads CASSYRGNSPLHF. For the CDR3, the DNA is TGTGCCAGCAGTTACAGGGGGAATTCACCCCTCCACTTT.

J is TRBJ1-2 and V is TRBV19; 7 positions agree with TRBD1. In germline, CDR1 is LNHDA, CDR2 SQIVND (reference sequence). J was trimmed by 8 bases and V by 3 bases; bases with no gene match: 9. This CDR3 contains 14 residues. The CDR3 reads CASSIAAGGYGYTF. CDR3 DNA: TGTGCCAGTAGTATTGCGGCAGGGGGTTACGGCTACACCTTC.

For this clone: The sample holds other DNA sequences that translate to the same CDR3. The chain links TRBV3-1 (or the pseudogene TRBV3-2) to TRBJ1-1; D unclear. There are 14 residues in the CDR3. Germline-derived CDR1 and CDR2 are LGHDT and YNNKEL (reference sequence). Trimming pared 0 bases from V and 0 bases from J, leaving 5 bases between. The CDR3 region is CASSQEAMNTEAFF. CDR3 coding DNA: TGTGCCAGCAGCCAAGAGGCAATGAACACTGAAGCTTTCTTT.

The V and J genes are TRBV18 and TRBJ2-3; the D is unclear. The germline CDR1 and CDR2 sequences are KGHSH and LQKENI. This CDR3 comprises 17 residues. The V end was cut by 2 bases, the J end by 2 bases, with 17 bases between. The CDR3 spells CASSPRLDAQVTDTQYF. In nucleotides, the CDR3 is TGTGCCAGCTCACCAAGGCTAGATGCCCAAGTCACAGATACGCAGTATTTT.